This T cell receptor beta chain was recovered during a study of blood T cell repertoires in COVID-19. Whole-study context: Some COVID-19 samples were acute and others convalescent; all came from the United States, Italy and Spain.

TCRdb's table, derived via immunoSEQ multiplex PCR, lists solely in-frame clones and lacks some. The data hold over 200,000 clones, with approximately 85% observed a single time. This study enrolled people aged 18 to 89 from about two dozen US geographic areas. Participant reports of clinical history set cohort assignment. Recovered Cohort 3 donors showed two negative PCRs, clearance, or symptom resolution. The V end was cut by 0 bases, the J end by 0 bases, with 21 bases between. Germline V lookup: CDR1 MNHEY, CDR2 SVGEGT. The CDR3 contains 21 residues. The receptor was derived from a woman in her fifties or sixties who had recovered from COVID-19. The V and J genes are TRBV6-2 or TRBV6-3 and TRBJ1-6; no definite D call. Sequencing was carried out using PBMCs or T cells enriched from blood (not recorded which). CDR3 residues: CASSYSGRVRDTSSYNSPLHF. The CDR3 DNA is TGTGCCAGCAGTTACTCCGGTCGTGTAAGAGACACGAGCTCCTATAATTCACCCCTCCACTTT.